Below, 22 T cell receptor beta chains from the same sample are listed, as sequenced in a study of T cell responses to AZD1222 COVID-19 vaccine. Sequencing was performed with immunoSEQ multiplex PCR; in TCRdb, only in-frame clones are kept and a portion is missing. The sample has 250,000 to 300,000 clones; 90% to 95% are singletons. Sequenced here: peripheral blood, sampled 28 days after the second AZD1222 dose. These receptors were taken from an adult who received the AZD1222 COVID-19 vaccine.

The rearrangement links TRBV7-2 to TRBJ2-6; D not certain. Trimming removed 8 bases at V and 6 bases at J, with 8 bases between. CDR1 is SGHTA and CDR2 is FQGNSA in the germline V gene. This CDR3 contains 12 residues. The CDR3 is CASSVQANVLTF. The CDR3 DNA reads TGTGCCAGCTCGGTTCAGGCCAACGTCCTGACTTTC.

The chain is built from TRBV5-1 and TRBJ1-1; TRBD1 aligns across 7 bases. The CDR3 runs to 16 residues. V dropped 0 bases and J dropped 1; count of bases not matched to a gene: 6. Germline V CDR1 and CDR2: SGHRS, YFSETQ. CDR3 nucleotide sequence: TGCGCCAGCAGCTTGGCCTCGGGACAGAGGAACACTGAAGCTTTCTTT. Its translation is CASSLASGQRNTEAFF.

This chain links TRBV9 with TRBJ2-3; no clear D gene. There are 17 residues in the CDR3. The V and J ends lost 0 bases and 4 bases respectively, with 18 bases between them. Germline CDR1 SGDLS, CDR2 YYNGEE. DNA of the CDR3: TGTGCCAGCAGCGTAGAAGTCGGGCATCCACGCCCAGATACGCAGTATTTT. Its translation: CASSVEVGHPRPDTQYF.

CDR3 residues: CASSLQGEGTEAFF. DNA of the CDR3: TGCGCCAGCAGTCTACAGGGGGAGGGGACTGAAGCTTTCTTT. The chain recombines TRBV5-1 with TRBJ1-1; 8 bases are shared with TRBD1. This CDR3 is 14 amino acids long. Germline trimming cut 5 bases from V and 5 bases from J; bases unmatched to any gene: 8. CDR1 SGHRS and CDR2 YFSETQ come from the germline V gene.

The CDR3 is CASSQDSTRAFF. The CDR3 coding sequence is TGCGCCAGCAGCCAAGACTCTACTAGGGCTTTCTTT. The rearrangement joins TRBV4-3 to TRBJ1-1; unclear D gene. The CDR3 length is 12 residues. The germline V gene has CDR1 LGHNA and CDR2 YSLEER. V gave up 0 bases and J gave up 11 bases, with 10 bases separating them.

J is TRBJ2-3 and V is TRBV7-6, with 7 bases matching TRBD1. The CDR3 runs 16 residues. V shed 5 bases and J 0 bases; nucleotides not matched to a gene: 8. Germline V lookup: CDR1 SGHVS, CDR2 FNYEAQ. Written as DNA, the CDR3 is TGTGCCAGCAGCCCAACGACAGGGCTGAGCACAGATACGCAGTATTTT. Translated, it gives CASSPTTGLSTDTQYF.

CDR3 loop: CASSPFTGGSGANVLTF. In nucleotides, the CDR3 is TGTGCCAGCTCACCTTTTACAGGGGGCTCTGGGGCCAACGTCCTGACTTTC. J is TRBJ2-6 and V is TRBV18; 8 nucleotides align to TRBD1. This CDR3 has 17 residues. The V and J ends lost 3 bases and 0 bases, in that order; junction bases with no gene match: 4. The germline V gene encodes CDR1 KGHSH and CDR2 LQKENI.

V usage is TRBV27 and J usage is TRBJ1-1; D possibly corresponds to TRBD1 (5 bases). Trimming shortened V by 4 bases and J by 6 bases, and 15 bases separated the two germline ends. CDR1 and CDR2 (germline): MNHEY, SMNVEV (reference sequence). The CDR3 spans 14 residues. The DNA of the CDR3 is TGTGCCAGCAGTTGGGGGGTCGGGAATGCTGAAGCTTTCTTT. It is translated as CASSWGVGNAEAFF.

The V gene is TRBV18, the J gene TRBJ1-3; D unresolved. CDR3 length equals 16 residues. V dropped 1 base and J dropped 0 bases, with 10 bases sitting between them. Germline lookup yields CDR1 KGHSH and CDR2 LQKENI. For the CDR3, the DNA is TGTGCCAGCTCACCACTTCCGGCGCTCTCTGGAAACACCATATATTTT. This encodes CASSPLPALSGNTIYF.

The chain links TRBV3-1 (or the pseudogene TRBV3-2) to TRBJ1-1; D unclear. Germline V lookup: CDR1 LGHDT, CDR2 YNNKEL (reference sequence). CDR3 size: 13 residues. V gave up 1 base and J gave up 6 bases, with 9 bases separating them. This chain's CDR3 is CASSQVLRSEAFF. CDR3 DNA: TGTGCCAGCAGCCAAGTCCTGAGGTCTGAAGCTTTCTTT.

V usage is TRBV5-1 and J usage is TRBJ1-5; 8 bases are a match to TRBD1. The length of the CDR3 is 17 residues. The V segment lost 0 bases and the J segment 2 bases; nucleotides outside the gene matches: 7. Germline values: CDR1 SGHRS, CDR2 YFSETQ. CDR3 sequence reads: CASSLDPPGQGNQPQHF. The CDR3 DNA sequence: TGCGCCAGCAGCTTGGATCCACCGGGACAGGGCAATCAGCCCCAGCATTTT.

In its sample, this clone was seen once. The rearrangement joins TRBV21-1 to TRBJ2-1. TRBV21-1 is deemed a pseudogene. The CDR3 consists of 16 residues. CDR3 sequence (DNA): TGTGCCAGCAGCAAAGATACCCCCGGGCCACACAATGAGCAGTTCTTC. It yields the protein CASSKDTPGPHNEQFF.

DNA of the CDR3: TGCGCCAGCAGCCAAGGCATGGATTTCGCCTATGGCTACACCTTC. Amino acids: CASSQGMDFAYGYTF. J is TRBJ1-2 and V is TRBV4-1, with D unresolved. CDR3 length equals 15 residues. The germline V and J ends were trimmed by 1 base and 4 bases, with 13 bases remaining between them. CDR1 and CDR2 (germline): MGHRA, YSYEKL.

The chain recombines TRBV18 with TRBJ2-1; TRBD2 aligns across 16 bases. This CDR3 has 18 amino acids. Trimming removed 2 bases from V and 5 bases from J; junction bases left unmatched: 6. Germline V gene data show CDR1 as KGHSH and CDR2 as LQKENI. This chain's CDR3 is CASSPMGLAGGPNNEQFF. CDR3 nucleotides: TGTGCCAGCTCACCAATGGGACTAGCGGGAGGGCCGAACAATGAGCAGTTCTTC.

The chain has TRBV13 and TRBJ2-7; D is possibly TRBD1 (6 bases). In germline, CDR1 is PRHDT, CDR2 FYEKMQ (reference sequence). The CDR3 has 12 amino acids. Trimming shortened V by 5 bases and J by 4 bases, and 9 bases separated the two germline ends. The CDR3 protein is CASSLTGYEQYF. The CDR3 bases are TGTGCCAGCAGCCTGACAGGTTACGAGCAGTACTTC.

The chain recombines TRBV29-1 with TRBJ1-1; D is uncertain. Trimming removed 5 bases from V and 5 bases from J, with 21 bases in between. Germline-derived CDR1 and CDR2 are SQVTM and ANQGSEA. The CDR3 is 15 residues long. CDR3 residues: CSVQREGEVWTEAFF. The CDR3 DNA reads as TGCAGCGTTCAAAGGGAGGGTGAGGTATGGACTGAAGCTTTCTTT. The variable domain in full, with the rest retrieved from reference TRBV29-1 and TRBJ1-1, is SAVISQKPSRDICQRGTSLTIQCQVDSQVTMMFWYRQQPGQSLTLIATANQGSEATYESGFVIDKFPISRPNLTFSTLTVSNMSPEDSSIYLCSVQREGEVWTEAFFGQGTRLTVV.

This chain links TRBV6-5 with TRBJ1-2; the match to TRBD1 covers 7 bases. The V gene's germline CDR1 is MNHEY and CDR2 SVGAGI. There are 14 residues in the CDR3. V lost 7 bases to trimming and J lost 7 bases; unmatched junction nucleotides: 12. CDR3 residues: CASTTGQASGGYTF. CDR3 nucleotides: TGTGCCAGCACCACCGGACAGGCCTCGGGTGGCTACACCTTC.

The V call is TRBV5-1, the J call TRBJ2-1; 8 positions match TRBD2. The CDR3 loop spans 15 amino acids. Unmatched junction bases numbered 9, after V lost 1 base and J lost 9 bases. Per the germline V gene, CDR1 is SGHRS and CDR2 is YFSETQ. CDR3 sequence: CASSLKRSGEGEQFF. The CDR3 bases are TGCGCCAGCAGCTTGAAGCGTAGCGGGGAAGGTGAGCAGTTCTTC.

The V gene is TRBV15, the J gene TRBJ1-5; tentative D call: TRBD1 (5 bases). Germline V gene lookup returns CDR1 LNHNV and CDR2 YYDKDF (reference sequence). V lost 0 bases, J lost 7 bases, and 10 bases lay in between. This CDR3 is 14 amino acids long. The CDR3 here is CATSRDKGRQPQHF. The CDR3 DNA follows: TGTGCCACCAGCAGAGATAAGGGGCGGCAGCCCCAGCATTTT.

The table lists this clone with a count of one. The chain employs TRBV7-9 and TRBJ2-7; possibly TRBD1 or TRBD2 for D (5 bases each). Between the trimmed V and J ends, which lost 6 bases and 1 base, there was a span of 10 bases. Per germline, CDR1 SEHNR and CDR2 FQNEAQ (reference sequence). This CDR3 region has 13 residues. The CDR3 DNA follows: TGTGCCAGCAGGGGGGACGGGTCCTACGAGCAGTACTTC. Amino acids: CASRGDGSYEQYF.

The J gene is TRBJ1-1, the V gene TRBV5-6; D gene ambiguous. From germline, CDR1 is SGHDT and CDR2 YYEEEE. The length of the CDR3 is 12 residues. Trimming shortened V by 4 bases and J by 8 bases, and 12 bases separated the two germline ends. Written as DNA, the CDR3 is TGTGCCAGCAGCAGACGGCAGGTCGAAGCTTTCTTT. It yields the protein CASSRRQVEAFF.

The rearrangement links TRBV7-2 to TRBJ2-2; D is unresolved. CDR3 length: 13 amino acids. Trimming stripped 4 bases from V and 7 bases from J, with 10 bases between. Germline-derived CDR1 and CDR2 are SGHTA and FQGNSA. Here the CDR3 reads CASSSRAFGELFF. CDR3 DNA sequence: TGTGCCAGCAGCTCCAGAGCTTTCGGGGAGCTGTTTTTT.